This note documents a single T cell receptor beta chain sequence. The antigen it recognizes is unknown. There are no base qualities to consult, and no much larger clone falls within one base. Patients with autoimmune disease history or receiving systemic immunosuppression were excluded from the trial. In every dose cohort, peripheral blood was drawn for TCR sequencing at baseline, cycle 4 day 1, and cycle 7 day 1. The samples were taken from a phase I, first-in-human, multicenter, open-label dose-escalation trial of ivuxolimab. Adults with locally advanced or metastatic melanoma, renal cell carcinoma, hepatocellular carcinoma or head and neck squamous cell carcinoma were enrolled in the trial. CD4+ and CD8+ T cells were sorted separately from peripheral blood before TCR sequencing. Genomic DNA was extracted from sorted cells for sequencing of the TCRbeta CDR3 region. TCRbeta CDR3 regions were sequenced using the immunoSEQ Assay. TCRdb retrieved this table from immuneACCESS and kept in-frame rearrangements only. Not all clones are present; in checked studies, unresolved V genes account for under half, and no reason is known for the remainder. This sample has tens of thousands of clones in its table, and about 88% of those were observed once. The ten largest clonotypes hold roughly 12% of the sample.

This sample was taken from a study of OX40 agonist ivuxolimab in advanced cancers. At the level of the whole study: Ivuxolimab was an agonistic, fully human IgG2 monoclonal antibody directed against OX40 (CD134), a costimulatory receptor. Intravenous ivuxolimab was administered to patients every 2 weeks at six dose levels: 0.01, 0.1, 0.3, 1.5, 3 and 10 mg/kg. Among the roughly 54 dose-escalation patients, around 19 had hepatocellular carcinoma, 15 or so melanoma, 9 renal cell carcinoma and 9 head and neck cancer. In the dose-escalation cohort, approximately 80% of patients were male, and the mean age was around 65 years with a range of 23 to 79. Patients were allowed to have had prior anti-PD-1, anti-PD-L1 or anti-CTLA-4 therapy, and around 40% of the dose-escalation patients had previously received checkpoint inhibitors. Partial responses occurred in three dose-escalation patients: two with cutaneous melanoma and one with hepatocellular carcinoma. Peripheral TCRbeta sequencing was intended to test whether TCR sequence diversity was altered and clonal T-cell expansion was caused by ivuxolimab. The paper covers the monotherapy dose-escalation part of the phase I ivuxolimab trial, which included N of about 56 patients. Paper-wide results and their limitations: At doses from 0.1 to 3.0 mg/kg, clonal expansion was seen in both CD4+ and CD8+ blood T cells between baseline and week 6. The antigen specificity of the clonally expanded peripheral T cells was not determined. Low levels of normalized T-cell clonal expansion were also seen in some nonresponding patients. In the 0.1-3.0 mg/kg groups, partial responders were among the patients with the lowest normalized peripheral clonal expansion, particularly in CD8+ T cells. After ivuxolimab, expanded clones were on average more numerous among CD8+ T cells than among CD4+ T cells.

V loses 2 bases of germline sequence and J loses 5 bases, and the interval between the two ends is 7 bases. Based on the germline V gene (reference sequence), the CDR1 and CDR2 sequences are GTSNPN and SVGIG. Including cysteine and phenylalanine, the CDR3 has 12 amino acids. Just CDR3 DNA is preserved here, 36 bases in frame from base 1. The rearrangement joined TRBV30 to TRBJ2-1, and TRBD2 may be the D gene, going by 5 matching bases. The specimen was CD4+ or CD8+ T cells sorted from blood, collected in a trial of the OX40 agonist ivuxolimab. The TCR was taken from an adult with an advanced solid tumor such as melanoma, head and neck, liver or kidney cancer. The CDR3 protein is CAWSRLNNEQFF. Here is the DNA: TGTGCCTGGAGTCGACTAAACAATGAGCAGTTCTTC.